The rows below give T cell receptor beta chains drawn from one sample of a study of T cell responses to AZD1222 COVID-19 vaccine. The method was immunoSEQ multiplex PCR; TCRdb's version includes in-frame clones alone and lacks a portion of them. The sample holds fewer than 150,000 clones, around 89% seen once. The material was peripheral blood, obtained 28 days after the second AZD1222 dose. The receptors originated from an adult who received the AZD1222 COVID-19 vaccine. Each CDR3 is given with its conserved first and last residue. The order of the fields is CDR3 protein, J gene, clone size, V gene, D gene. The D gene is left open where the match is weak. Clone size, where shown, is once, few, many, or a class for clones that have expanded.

cdr3_aa: CASSPMGSSYNSPLHF
j_call: TRBJ1-6
clone_size: .
v_call: TRBV2
d_call: .

cdr3_aa: CASSYSSGAQEQYF
j_call: TRBJ2-7
clone_size: .
v_call: TRBV6-5
d_call: .

cdr3_aa: CASRDRGNEQFF
j_call: TRBJ2-1
clone_size: .
v_call: TRBV12-3/TRBV12-4
d_call: TRBD1

cdr3_aa: CASSVGGVGGNQPQHF
j_call: TRBJ1-5
clone_size: .
v_call: TRBV9
d_call: .

cdr3_aa: CASLGTGLSGGPRGSTDTQYF
j_call: TRBJ2-3
clone_size: .
v_call: TRBV7-4
d_call: .

cdr3_aa: CASSLDGGSTEAFF
j_call: TRBJ1-1
clone_size: .
v_call: TRBV7-3
d_call: .

cdr3_aa: CASSVGQNTEAFF
j_call: TRBJ1-1
clone_size: .
v_call: TRBV2
d_call: .

cdr3_aa: CASSLDRVAGELFF
j_call: TRBJ2-2
clone_size: .
v_call: TRBV27
d_call: TRBD1

cdr3_aa: CASSQGQKAFF
j_call: TRBJ1-1
clone_size: .
v_call: TRBV2
d_call: TRBD1

cdr3_aa: CASSLTPGVGTDTQYF
j_call: TRBJ2-3
clone_size: .
v_call: TRBV7-3
d_call: .

cdr3_aa: CASTPLLNEKLFF
j_call: TRBJ1-4
clone_size: .
v_call: TRBV6-5
d_call: .

cdr3_aa: CASSSAAAYEQYF
j_call: TRBJ2-7
clone_size: .
v_call: TRBV13
d_call: .

cdr3_aa: CASSQVSYEQYF
j_call: TRBJ2-7
clone_size: .
v_call: TRBV3-1/TRBV3-2
d_call: .

cdr3_aa: CASSHGQGYEKLFF
j_call: TRBJ1-4
clone_size: .
v_call: TRBV4-1
d_call: TRBD1

cdr3_aa: CASSEALRYPTGELFF
j_call: TRBJ2-2
clone_size: .
v_call: TRBV2
d_call: .

cdr3_aa: CASSLQGRGLQETQYF
j_call: TRBJ2-5
clone_size: .
v_call: TRBV27
d_call: TRBD1

cdr3_aa: CASTLTAVGGNTIYF
j_call: TRBJ1-3
clone_size: few
v_call: TRBV6-5
d_call: .

cdr3_aa: CASSLASGTTETQYF
j_call: TRBJ2-5
clone_size: .
v_call: TRBV5-1
d_call: .

cdr3_aa: CASSPGGVGNTEAFF
j_call: TRBJ1-1
clone_size: .
v_call: TRBV28
d_call: TRBD1

cdr3_aa: CASSKLTGQGETQYF
j_call: TRBJ2-5
clone_size: .
v_call: TRBV21-1
d_call: .

cdr3_aa: CASSIGTGSTYEQYF
j_call: TRBJ2-7
clone_size: .
v_call: TRBV19
d_call: TRBD1

cdr3_aa: CASSILPEDGGIYEQYF
j_call: TRBJ2-7
clone_size: .
v_call: TRBV2
d_call: .

cdr3_aa: CASSIRQGASAEAFF
j_call: TRBJ1-1
clone_size: .
v_call: TRBV19
d_call: TRBD1

cdr3_aa: CASSVGTGGSNSPLHF
j_call: TRBJ1-6
clone_size: .
v_call: TRBV9
d_call: TRBD1

cdr3_aa: CASSLGSPNTGELFF
j_call: TRBJ2-2
clone_size: .
v_call: TRBV7-9
d_call: .

cdr3_aa: CASSLSPRGEQYF
j_call: TRBJ2-7
clone_size: .
v_call: TRBV7-9
d_call: .

cdr3_aa: CSVEGRLNTEAFF
j_call: TRBJ1-1
clone_size: .
v_call: TRBV29-1
d_call: .

cdr3_aa: CASSQLSGANYGYTF
j_call: TRBJ1-2
clone_size: .
v_call: TRBV3-1/TRBV3-2
d_call: .

cdr3_aa: CASRVMGGSQYF
j_call: TRBJ2-4
clone_size: .
v_call: TRBV6-5
d_call: .

cdr3_aa: CASSYERAPGPHGYTF
j_call: TRBJ1-2
clone_size: .
v_call: TRBV6-5
d_call: .

cdr3_aa: CASSSLQAPYEQYF
j_call: TRBJ2-7
clone_size: .
v_call: TRBV7-9
d_call: .

cdr3_aa: CASSHSGAGNTIYF
j_call: TRBJ1-3
clone_size: .
v_call: TRBV3-1/TRBV3-2
d_call: .

cdr3_aa: CASSSGGTEAFF
j_call: TRBJ1-1
clone_size: .
v_call: TRBV12-3/TRBV12-4
d_call: .

cdr3_aa: CASSHRDRVAAFF
j_call: TRBJ1-1
clone_size: .
v_call: TRBV11-2
d_call: .

cdr3_aa: CASSLRLDRDEQYF
j_call: TRBJ2-7
clone_size: .
v_call: TRBV28
d_call: TRBD1

cdr3_aa: CASSSPDTTYEQYF
j_call: TRBJ2-7
clone_size: .
v_call: TRBV5-6
d_call: .

cdr3_aa: CASRARDKPNTEAFF
j_call: TRBJ1-1
clone_size: .
v_call: TRBV10-2
d_call: .

cdr3_aa: CASSWTGSSYEQYF
j_call: TRBJ2-7
clone_size: .
v_call: TRBV19
d_call: TRBD1

cdr3_aa: CARSLGRGGNMADTQYF
j_call: TRBJ2-3
clone_size: .
v_call: TRBV5-1
d_call: TRBD2

cdr3_aa: CASSYVDRDPYGYTF
j_call: TRBJ1-2
clone_size: .
v_call: TRBV6-6
d_call: TRBD1

cdr3_aa: CASSTGTGATNEKLFF
j_call: TRBJ1-4
clone_size: .
v_call: TRBV19
d_call: TRBD1

cdr3_aa: CASSPGGENIQYF
j_call: TRBJ2-4
clone_size: .
v_call: TRBV11-3
d_call: TRBD2

cdr3_aa: CASSLTRSSYNEQFF
j_call: TRBJ2-1
clone_size: .
v_call: TRBV7-3
d_call: .

cdr3_aa: CSAREVSEQFF
j_call: TRBJ2-1
clone_size: once
v_call: TRBV20-1
d_call: .

cdr3_aa: CAWSPGGRQTQYF
j_call: TRBJ2-5
clone_size: .
v_call: TRBV30
d_call: TRBD1

cdr3_aa: CATETEASTDTQYF
j_call: TRBJ2-3
clone_size: .
v_call: TRBV24-1
d_call: .

cdr3_aa: CASTLSGIRNQPQHF
j_call: TRBJ1-5
clone_size: .
v_call: TRBV6-5
d_call: .

cdr3_aa: CASSEGGRNYEQYF
j_call: TRBJ2-7
clone_size: .
v_call: TRBV6-1
d_call: .

cdr3_aa: CASSPRGATNEKLFF
j_call: TRBJ1-4
clone_size: .
v_call: TRBV18
d_call: .

cdr3_aa: CAWSVWMNTEAFF
j_call: TRBJ1-1
clone_size: .
v_call: TRBV30
d_call: .

cdr3_aa: CAWSPRDGDNYGYTF
j_call: TRBJ1-2
clone_size: .
v_call: TRBV30
d_call: .

cdr3_aa: CASSLMGGSSYNSPLHF
j_call: TRBJ1-6
clone_size: .
v_call: TRBV27
d_call: .

cdr3_aa: CASSQADLQAGYQPQHF
j_call: TRBJ1-5
clone_size: .
v_call: TRBV4-1
d_call: .

cdr3_aa: CASSTSGSPDTQYF
j_call: TRBJ2-3
clone_size: .
v_call: TRBV7-2
d_call: TRBD2

cdr3_aa: CASSKSSGANVLTF
j_call: TRBJ2-6
clone_size: .
v_call: TRBV7-9
d_call: .

cdr3_aa: CASSLLGTGDYEQYF
j_call: TRBJ2-7
clone_size: .
v_call: TRBV3-1/TRBV3-2
d_call: .

cdr3_aa: CAWTWGAAGYTF
j_call: TRBJ1-2
clone_size: .
v_call: TRBV30
d_call: .

cdr3_aa: CASSSTGRGKNQPQHF
j_call: TRBJ1-5
clone_size: once
v_call: TRBV6-5
d_call: .

cdr3_aa: CASSIGTPYEQYF
j_call: TRBJ2-7
clone_size: few
v_call: TRBV19
d_call: .